This T cell receptor (beta chain) derives from a study of cytomegalovirus exposure and HLA in healthy donors. The PCR contained 60 Vbeta and 13 Jbeta primers. Generated by immunoSEQ multiplex PCR, the TCRdb table keeps only in-frame clones and is missing some. In the table there are around 130,000 clones, just over 65% of which are singletons. The germline CDR1 and CDR2 sequences are KGHSH and LQKENI. Trimming pared 6 bases from V and 5 bases from J, leaving 11 bases between. The CDR3 has 12 residues. This clonotype was obtained from a woman aged 60-75 years in good health and CMV-seronegative. The sequenced sample consisted of PBMCs. V usage is TRBV18 and J usage is TRBJ2-7, with D tentatively TRBD2 (5 bases). CDR3 nucleotides: TGTGCCAGCTCCTCGGGGTCGGACGAGCAGTACTTC. Translated: CASSSGSDEQYF.